This T cell receptor (beta chain) stems from a study of blood T cell repertoires in COVID-19 (dated by TCRdb to 2020 to 2022). Turning to the overall study: Samples from collaborators originated in the United States, Italy and Spain and spanned both the acute and convalescent phases of COVID-19. The prospective study material was composed of cDNA or gDNA derived from T cells, B-cell-depleted T cells, or PBMCs. Nearly every sample came with metadata listing a de-identified subject ID, COVID-19 status, age in years and sex. The repertoires were made available in a free public database intended to serve as a resource for research on the immune response to SARS-CoV-2. Subjects who had been exposed to COVID-19, were actively infected with it, or had recovered from it provided the deeply sampled blood TCRbeta repertoires that made up the dataset. Samples were obtained from the ongoing ImmuneRACE study (first 160 participants) and from about 1,300 subjects provided by 6 global collaborators. Where available, HLA class I and class II types were obtained from metadata supplied by the sample provider rather than from assay-based typing.

Results the study describes overall, beyond this receptor: The quantity of clinical and demographic metadata differed by source and by participant and was supplied without curation.

From the germline V gene, CDR1 is LGHNT and CDR2 is FRNRAP. V is trimmed back by 2 bases and J by 10 bases, and the junction contains 3 bases that no gene match accounts for. Spanning cysteine to phenylalanine, the CDR3 consists of 13 amino acids. Solely the CDR3 DNA is kept, with 39 bases framed from the first base. Whole blood was collected in K2EDTA tubes by collaborating institutions according to the institutions' own protocols. For TCRbeta analysis, collaborators shipped samples in one of three forms: frozen whole blood, isolated PBMCs, or DNA extracted from either of those sample types. TCRbeta CDR3 regions were amplified from genomic DNA using the immunoSEQ Assay, a bias-controlled multiplex PCR. As for how the authors treated the data: Within the assay, amplification of reference gene primers was used to estimate how many nucleated cells each sample contained. To quantify the absolute abundance of each unique TCRbeta CDR3 rearrangement, sequence reads were collapsed and filtered. For each sample, productive Simpson clonality was calculated as the square root of Simpson's diversity index over productive rearrangements. In its TCRdb copy, this immuneACCESS table keeps in-frame sequences only and misses some clones. Where compared with another copy, unresolved V genes explain less than half of these, and the others have no known cause. The D gene and trimming were derived from the DNA, and the V and J assignments and clone size from that table. The sample includes some 120,000 clones, with approximately 82% observed a single time. The biggest ten clones account for around 7.6% of the sample.

Of note for this clone: There is no known antigen for this receptor. No much larger clone exists at a distance of one base, and base qualities are not known.

The source is a man between 65 and 79 years old with active or convalescent COVID-19. Sequenced: peripheral blood. The chain couples TRBV12-5 to TRBJ1-2; the central 11 bases match TRBD1. The sequenced DNA: TGTGCTAGTGGTTTGACGGGACAGGGGGTCTACACCTTC. Its amino acids are CASGLTGQGVYTF.